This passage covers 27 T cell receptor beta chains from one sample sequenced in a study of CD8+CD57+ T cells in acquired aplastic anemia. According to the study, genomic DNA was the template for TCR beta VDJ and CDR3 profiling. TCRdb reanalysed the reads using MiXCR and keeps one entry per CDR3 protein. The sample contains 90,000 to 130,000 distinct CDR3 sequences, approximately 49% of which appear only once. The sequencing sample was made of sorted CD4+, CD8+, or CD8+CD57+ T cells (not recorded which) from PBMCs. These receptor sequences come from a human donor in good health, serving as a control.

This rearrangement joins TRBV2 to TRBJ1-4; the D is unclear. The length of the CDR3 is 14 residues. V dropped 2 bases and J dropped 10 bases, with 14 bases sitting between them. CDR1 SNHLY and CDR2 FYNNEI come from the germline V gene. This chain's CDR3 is CASSESLDSGKLFF. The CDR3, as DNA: TGTGCCAGCAGTGAAAGTCTGGACTCTGGAAAACTGTTTTTT.

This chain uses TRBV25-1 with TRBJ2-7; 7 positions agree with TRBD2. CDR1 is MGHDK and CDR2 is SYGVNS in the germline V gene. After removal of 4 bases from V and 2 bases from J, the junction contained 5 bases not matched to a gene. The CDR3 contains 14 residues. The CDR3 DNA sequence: TGTGCCAGCAGTGGTTGGGGAGGGGCCTACGAGCAGTACTTC. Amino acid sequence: CASSGWGGAYEQYF.

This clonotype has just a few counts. Here the CDR3 reads CASSEEGAQYQPQHF. CDR3 bases: TGTGCCAGCAGTGAAGAAGGGGCGCAGTATCAGCCCCAGCATTTT. J is TRBJ1-5 and V is TRBV2; tentative D call: TRBD1 (5 bases). The germline gives CDR1 SNHLY, CDR2 FYNNEI. The CDR3 length is 15 residues. V was trimmed by 1 base and J by 5 bases, leaving 12 bases between them.

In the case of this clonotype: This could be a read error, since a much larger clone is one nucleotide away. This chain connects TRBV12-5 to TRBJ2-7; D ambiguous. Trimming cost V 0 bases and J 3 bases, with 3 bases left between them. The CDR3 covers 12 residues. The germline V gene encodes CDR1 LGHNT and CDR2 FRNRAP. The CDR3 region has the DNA TGTGCTAGTGGTTTGGTAATCTACGAGCAGTACTTC. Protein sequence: CASGLVIYEQYF.

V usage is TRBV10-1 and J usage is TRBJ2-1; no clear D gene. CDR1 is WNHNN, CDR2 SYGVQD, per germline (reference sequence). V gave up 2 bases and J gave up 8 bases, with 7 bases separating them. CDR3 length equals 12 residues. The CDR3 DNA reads TGCGCCAGCAGTGAGCGGTGGTATGAGCAGTTCTTC. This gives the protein CASSERWYEQFF.

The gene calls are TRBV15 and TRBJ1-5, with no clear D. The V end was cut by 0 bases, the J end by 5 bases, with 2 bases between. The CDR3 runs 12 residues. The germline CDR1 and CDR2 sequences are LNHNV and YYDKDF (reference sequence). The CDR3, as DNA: TGTGCCACCAGCAGAGAGTATCAGCCCCAGCATTTT. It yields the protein CATSREYQPQHF.

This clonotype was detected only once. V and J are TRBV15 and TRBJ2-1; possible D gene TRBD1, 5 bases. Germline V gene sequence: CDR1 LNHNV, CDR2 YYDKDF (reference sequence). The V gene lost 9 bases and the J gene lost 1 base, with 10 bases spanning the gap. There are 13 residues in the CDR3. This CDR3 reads CATGVESYNEQFF. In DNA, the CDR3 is TGTGCCACAGGGGTAGAGTCCTACAATGAGCAGTTCTTC.

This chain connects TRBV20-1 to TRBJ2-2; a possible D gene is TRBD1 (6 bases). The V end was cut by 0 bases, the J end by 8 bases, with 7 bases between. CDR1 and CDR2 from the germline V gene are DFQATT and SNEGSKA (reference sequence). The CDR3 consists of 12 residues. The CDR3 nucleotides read TGCAGTGCTAGAGATCAGGGGGGGGAGCTGTTTTTT. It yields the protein CSARDQGGELFF.

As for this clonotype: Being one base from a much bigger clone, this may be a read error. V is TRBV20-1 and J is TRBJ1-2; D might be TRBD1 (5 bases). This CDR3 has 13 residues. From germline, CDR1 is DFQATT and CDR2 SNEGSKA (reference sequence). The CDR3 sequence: CSASQQENCGYTF. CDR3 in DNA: TGCAGTGCTAGTCAACAGGAGAACTGTGGCTACACCTTC.

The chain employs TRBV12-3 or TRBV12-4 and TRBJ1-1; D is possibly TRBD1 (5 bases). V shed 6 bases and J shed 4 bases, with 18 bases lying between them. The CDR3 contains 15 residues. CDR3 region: CASSTRAREGTEAFF. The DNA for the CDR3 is TGTGCCAGCAGCACTAGGGCCAGGGAGGGCACTGAAGCTTTCTTT.

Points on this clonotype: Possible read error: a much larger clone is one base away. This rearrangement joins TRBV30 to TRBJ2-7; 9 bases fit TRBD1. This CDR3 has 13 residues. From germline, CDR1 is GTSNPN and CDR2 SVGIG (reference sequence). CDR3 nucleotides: TGTGCCTGGTCGGACAGGGGATCCTACGAGCAGTGCTTC. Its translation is CAWSDRGSYEQCF.

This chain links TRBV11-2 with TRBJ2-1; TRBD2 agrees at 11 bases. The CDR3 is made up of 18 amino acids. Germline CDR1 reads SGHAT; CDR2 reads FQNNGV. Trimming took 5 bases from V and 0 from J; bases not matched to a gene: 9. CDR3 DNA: TGTGCCAGCAGCCGGGGACTAGCGGATACTATCTCCTACAATGAGCAGTTCTTC. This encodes CASSRGLADTISYNEQFF.

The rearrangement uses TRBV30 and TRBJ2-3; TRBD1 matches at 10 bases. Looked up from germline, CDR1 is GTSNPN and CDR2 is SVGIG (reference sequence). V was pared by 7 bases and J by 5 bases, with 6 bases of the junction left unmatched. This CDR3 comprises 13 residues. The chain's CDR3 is CASTDRGGDTQYF. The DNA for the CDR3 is TGTGCCTCAACGGACAGGGGGGGAGATACGCAGTATTTT.

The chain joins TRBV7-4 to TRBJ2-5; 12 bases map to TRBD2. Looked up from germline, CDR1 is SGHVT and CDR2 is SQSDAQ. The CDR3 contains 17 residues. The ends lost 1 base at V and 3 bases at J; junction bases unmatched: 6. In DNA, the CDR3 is TGTGCCAGCAGCTTAGTGCTAGCGGGGGGGCAGGAAGAGACCCAGTACTTC. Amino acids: CASSLVLAGGQEETQYF.

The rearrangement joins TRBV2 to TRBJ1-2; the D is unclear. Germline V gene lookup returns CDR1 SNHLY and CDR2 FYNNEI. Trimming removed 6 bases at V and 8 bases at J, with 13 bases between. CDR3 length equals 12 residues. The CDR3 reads CASRGSRRGYTF. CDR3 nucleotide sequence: TGTGCCAGCAGAGGGTCTCGACGAGGCTACACCTTC.

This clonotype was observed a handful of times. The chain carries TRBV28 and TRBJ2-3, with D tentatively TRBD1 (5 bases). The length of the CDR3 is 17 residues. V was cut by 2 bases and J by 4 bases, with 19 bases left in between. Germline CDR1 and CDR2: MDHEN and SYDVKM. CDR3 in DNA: TGTGCCAGCAGTTTAGGGCAGGGCTATAGGAGAGCAGATACGCAGTATTTT. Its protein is CASSLGQGYRRADTQYF.

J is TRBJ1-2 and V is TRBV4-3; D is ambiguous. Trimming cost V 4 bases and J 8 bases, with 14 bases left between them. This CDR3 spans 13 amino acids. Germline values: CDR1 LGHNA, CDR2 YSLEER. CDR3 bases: TGCGCCAGCAGCCCCCAAAGGGAGACAGGCTACACCTTC. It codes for CASSPQRETGYTF.

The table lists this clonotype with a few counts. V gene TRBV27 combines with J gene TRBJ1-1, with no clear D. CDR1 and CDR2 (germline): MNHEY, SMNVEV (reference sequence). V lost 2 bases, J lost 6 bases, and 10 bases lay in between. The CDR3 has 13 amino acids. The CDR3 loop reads CASSLEVNAEAFF. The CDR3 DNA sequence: TGTGCCAGCAGTTTAGAGGTAAATGCTGAAGCTTTCTTT.

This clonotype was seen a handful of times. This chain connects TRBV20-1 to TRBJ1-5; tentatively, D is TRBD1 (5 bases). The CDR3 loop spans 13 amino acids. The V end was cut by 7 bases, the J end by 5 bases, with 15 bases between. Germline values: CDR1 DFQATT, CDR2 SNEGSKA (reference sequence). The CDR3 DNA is TGCAGTGTGAGGGGCGCTTCCTATCAGCCCCAGCATTTT. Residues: CSVRGASYQPQHF.

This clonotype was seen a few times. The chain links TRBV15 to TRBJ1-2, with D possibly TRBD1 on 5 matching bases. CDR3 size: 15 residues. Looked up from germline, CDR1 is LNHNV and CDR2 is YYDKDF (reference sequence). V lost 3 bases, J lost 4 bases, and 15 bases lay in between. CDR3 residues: CATSSGTGNVYGYTF. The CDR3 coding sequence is TGTGCCACCAGCAGTGGTACAGGCAACGTCTATGGCTACACCTTC.

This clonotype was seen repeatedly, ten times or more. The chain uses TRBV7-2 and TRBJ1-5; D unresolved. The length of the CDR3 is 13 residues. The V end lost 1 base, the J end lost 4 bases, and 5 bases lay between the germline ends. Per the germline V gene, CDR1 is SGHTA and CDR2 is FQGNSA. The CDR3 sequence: CASSLDGNQPQHF. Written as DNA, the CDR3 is TGTGCCAGCAGCTTAGATGGGAATCAGCCCCAGCATTTT. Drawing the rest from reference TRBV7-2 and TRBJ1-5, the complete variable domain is GAGVSQSPSNKVTEKGKDVELRCDPISGHTALYWYRQSLGQGLEFLIYFQGNSAPDKSGLPSDRFSAERTGGSVSTLTIQRTQQEDSAVYLCASSLDGNQPQHFGDGTRLSIL.

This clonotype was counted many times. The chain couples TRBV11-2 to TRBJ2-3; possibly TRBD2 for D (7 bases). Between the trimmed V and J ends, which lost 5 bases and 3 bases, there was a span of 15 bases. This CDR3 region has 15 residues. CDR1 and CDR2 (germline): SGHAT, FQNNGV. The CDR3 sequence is CASSGGAGTTDTQYF. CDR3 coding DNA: TGTGCCAGCAGCGGGGGGGCCGGGACGACAGATACGCAGTATTTT.

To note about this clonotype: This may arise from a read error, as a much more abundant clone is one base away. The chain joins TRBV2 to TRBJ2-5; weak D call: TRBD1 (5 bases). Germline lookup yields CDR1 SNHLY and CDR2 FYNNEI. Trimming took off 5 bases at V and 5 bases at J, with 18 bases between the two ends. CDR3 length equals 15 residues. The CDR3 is CASSLQGRTDETQYF. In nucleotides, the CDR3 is TGTGCCAGCAGTCTTCAGGGCCGGACCGACGAGACCCAGTACTTC.

The CDR3 region has the DNA TGCAGTACTAATTCTTTAGCAGATAGCTCCTACGAGCAGTACTTC. Translation gives CSTNSLADSSYEQYF. The chain is built from TRBV20-1 and TRBJ2-7; D ambiguous. V gave up 8 bases and J gave up 0 bases, with 20 bases separating them. CDR1 is DFQATT and CDR2 is SNEGSKA in the germline V gene (reference sequence). CDR3 size: 15 residues.

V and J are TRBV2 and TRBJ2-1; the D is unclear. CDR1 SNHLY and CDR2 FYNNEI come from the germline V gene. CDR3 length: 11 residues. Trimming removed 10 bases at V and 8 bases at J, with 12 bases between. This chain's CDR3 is CATSLVYEQFF. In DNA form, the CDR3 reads TGTGCCACCTCCCTAGTCTATGAGCAGTTCTTC.

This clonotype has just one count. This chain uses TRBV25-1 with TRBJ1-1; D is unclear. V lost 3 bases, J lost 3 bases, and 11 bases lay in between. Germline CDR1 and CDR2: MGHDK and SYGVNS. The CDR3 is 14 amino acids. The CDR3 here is CASSDFHRDTEAFF. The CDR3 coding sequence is TGTGCCAGCAGTGATTTCCACCGGGACACTGAAGCTTTCTTT.

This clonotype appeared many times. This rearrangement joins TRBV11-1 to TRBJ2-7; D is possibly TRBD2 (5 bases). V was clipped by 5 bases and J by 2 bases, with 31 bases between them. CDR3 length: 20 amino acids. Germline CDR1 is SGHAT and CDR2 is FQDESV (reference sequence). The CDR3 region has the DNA TGTGCCAGCAGCGCCCGTGGGCCTCGGACTGTCGGGCAGGCAACCTACGAGCAGTACTTC. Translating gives CASSARGPRTVGQATYEQYF.